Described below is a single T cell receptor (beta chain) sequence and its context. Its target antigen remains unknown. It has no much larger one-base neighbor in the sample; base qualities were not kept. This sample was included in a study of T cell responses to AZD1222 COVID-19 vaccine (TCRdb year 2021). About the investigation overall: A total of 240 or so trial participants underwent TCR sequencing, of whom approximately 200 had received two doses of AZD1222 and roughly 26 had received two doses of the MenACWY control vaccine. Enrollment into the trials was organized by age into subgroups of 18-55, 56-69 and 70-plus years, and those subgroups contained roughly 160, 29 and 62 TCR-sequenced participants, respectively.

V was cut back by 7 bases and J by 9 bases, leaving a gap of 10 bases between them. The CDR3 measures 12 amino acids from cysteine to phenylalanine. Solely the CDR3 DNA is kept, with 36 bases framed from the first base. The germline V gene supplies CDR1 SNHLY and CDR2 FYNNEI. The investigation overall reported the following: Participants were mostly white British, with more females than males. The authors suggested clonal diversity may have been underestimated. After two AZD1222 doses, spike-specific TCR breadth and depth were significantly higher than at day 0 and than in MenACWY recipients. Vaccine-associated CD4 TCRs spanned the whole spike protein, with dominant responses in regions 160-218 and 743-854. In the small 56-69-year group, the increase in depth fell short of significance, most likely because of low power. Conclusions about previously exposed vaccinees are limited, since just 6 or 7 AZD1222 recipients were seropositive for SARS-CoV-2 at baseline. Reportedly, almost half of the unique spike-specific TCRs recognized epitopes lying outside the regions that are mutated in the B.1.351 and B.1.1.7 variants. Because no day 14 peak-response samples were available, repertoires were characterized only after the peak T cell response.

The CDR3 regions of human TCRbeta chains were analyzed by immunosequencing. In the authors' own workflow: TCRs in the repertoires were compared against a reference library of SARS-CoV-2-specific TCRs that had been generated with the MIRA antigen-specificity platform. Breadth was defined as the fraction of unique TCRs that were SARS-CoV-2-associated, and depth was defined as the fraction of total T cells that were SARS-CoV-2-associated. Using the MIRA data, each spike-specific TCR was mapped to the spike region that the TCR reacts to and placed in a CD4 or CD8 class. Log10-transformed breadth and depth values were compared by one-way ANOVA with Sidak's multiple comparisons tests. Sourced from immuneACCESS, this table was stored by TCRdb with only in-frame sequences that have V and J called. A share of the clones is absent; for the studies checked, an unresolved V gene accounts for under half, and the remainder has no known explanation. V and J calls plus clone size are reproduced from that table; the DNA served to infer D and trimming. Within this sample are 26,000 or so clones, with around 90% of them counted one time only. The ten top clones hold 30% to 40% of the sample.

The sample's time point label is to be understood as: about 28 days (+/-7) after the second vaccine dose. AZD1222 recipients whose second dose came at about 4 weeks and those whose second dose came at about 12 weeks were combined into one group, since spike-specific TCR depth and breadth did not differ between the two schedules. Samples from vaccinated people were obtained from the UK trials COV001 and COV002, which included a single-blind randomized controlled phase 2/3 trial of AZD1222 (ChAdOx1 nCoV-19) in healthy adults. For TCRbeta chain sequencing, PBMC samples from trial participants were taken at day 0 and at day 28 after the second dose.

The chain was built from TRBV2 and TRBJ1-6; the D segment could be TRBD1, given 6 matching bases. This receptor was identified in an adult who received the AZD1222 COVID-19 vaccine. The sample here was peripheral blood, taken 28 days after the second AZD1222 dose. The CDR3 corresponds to CASTGDGSPLHF. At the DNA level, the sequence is TGTGCCAGCACAGGGGACGGTTCACCCCTCCACTTT. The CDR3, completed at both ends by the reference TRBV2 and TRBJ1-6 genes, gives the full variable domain EPEVTQTPSHQVTQMGQEVILRCVPISNHLYFYWYRQILGQKVEFLVSFYNNEISEKSEIFDDQFSVERPDGSNFTLKIRSTKLEDSAMYFCASTGDGSPLHFGNGTRLTVT.